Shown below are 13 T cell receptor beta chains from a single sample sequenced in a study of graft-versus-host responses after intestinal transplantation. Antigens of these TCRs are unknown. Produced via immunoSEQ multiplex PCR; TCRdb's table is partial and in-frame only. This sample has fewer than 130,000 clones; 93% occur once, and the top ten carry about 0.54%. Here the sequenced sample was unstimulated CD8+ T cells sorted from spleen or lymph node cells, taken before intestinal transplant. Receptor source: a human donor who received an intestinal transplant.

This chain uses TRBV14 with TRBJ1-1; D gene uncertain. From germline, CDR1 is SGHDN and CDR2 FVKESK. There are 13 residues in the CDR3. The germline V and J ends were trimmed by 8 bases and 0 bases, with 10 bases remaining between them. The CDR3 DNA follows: TGTGCCAGCGCGGCAGGTTTGAACACTGAAGCTTTCTTT. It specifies CASAAGLNTEAFF.

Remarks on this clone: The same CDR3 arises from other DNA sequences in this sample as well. This CDR3 reads CASSLGAAYGYTF. The CDR3 DNA reads as TGTGCCAGCAGTTTGGGGGCGGCCTATGGCTACACCTTC. The chain links TRBV27 to TRBJ1-2; D might be TRBD1 (6 bases). The germline gives CDR1 MNHEY, CDR2 SMNVEV (reference sequence). Trimming shortened V by 3 bases and J by 4 bases, and 9 bases separated the two germline ends. The CDR3 totals 13 residues.

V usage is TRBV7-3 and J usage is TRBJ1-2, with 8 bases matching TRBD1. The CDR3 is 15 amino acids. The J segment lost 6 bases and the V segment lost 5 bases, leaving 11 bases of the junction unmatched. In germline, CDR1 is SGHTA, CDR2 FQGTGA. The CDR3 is CASSPDRAAIHGYTF. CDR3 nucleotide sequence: TGTGCCAGCAGCCCGGACAGGGCAGCGATCCATGGCTACACCTTC.

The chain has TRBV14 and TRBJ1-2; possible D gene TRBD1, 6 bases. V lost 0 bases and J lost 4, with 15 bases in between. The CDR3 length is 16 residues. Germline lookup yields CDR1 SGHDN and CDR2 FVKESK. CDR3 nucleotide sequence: TGTGCCAGCAGCCAAGATGGCCGGGGGGCTTTCTATGGCTACACCTTC. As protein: CASSQDGRGAFYGYTF.

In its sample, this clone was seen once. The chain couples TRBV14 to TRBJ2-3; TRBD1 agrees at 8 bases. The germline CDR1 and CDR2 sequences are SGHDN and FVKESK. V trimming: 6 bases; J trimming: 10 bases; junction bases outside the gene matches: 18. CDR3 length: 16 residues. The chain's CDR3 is CASSPLVWTGLKSQYF. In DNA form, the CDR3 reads TGTGCCAGCAGTCCCCTTGTATGGACAGGGTTAAAATCGCAGTATTTT. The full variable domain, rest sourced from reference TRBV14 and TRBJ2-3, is EAGVTQFPSHSVIEKGQTVTLRCDPISGHDNLYWYRRVMGKEIKFLLHFVKESKQDESGMPNNRFLAERTGGTYSTLKVQPAELEDSGVYFCASSPLVWTGLKSQYFGPGTRLTVL.

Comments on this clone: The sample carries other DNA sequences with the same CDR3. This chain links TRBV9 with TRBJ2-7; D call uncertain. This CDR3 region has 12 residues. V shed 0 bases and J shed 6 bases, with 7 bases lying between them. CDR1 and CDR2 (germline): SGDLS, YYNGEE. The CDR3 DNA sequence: TGTGCCAGCAGCGTAGCTTCCGGCGAGCAGTACTTC. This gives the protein CASSVASGEQYF.

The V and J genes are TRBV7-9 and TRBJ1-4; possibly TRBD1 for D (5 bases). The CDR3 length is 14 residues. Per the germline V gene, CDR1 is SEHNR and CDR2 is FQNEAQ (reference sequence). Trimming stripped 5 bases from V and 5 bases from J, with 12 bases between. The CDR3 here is CASSPDTWNEKLFF. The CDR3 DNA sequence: TGTGCCAGCAGCCCGGACACATGGAATGAAAAACTGTTTTTT.

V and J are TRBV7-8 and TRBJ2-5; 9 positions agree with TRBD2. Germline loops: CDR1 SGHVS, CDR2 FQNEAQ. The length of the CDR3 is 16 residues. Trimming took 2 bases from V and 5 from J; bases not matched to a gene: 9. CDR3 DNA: TGTGCCAGCAGCTTATGGCTCCTAGCGGGATATGAGACCCAGTACTTC. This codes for CASSLWLLAGYETQYF.

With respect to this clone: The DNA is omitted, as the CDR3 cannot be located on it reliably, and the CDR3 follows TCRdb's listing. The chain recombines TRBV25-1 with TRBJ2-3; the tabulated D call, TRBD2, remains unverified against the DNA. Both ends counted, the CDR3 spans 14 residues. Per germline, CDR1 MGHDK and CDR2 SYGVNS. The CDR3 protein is CASSVGAGAMGKYF.

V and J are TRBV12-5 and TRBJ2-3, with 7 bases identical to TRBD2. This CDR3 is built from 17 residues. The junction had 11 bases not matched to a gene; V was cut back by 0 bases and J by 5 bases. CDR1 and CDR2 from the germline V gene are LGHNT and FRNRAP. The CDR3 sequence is CASGLVNQRGPGDTQYF. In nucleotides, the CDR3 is TGTGCTAGTGGTTTGGTAAACCAGCGGGGCCCGGGAGATACGCAGTATTTT.

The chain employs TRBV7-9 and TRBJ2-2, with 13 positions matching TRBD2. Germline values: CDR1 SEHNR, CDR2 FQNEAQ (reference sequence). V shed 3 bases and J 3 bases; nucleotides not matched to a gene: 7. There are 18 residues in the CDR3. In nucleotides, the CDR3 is TGTGCCAGCAGCTTCGGACTAGCGGGAGTGGGGGACACCGGGGAGCTGTTTTTT. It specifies CASSFGLAGVGDTGELFF.

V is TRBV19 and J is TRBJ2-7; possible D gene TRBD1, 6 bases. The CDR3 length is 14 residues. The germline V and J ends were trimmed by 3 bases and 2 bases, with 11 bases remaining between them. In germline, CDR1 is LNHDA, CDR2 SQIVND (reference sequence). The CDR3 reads CASSIFGQPYEQYF. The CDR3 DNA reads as TGTGCCAGTAGTATCTTCGGACAGCCCTACGAGCAGTACTTC.

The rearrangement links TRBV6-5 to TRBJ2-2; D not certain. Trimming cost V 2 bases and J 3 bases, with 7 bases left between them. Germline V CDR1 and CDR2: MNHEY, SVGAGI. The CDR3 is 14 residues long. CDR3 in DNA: TGTGCCAGCAGTTACGGAGCTTACACCGGGGAGCTGTTTTTT. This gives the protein CASSYGAYTGELFF.